These 11 T cell receptor beta chains share one sample of origin, sequenced in a study of shared clonotypes between healthy human individuals (TCRdb year 2020). Libraries were prepared through the immunoSEQ multiplex PCR assay. TCRdb provides this immuneACCESS table in a form limited to in-frame rearrangements. Some clones are lacking; in checked studies, under half of them reflect an unresolved V gene, and why the rest are absent is not known. Present in this sample are about 590,000 clones, nearly 97% of which were seen just once. Jointly, the top ten make up 0.09% to 0.13% of the sample. CD8 naive samples were CD45RO-negative cells positively selected for CCR7, giving a CD45RA+CCR7+ population that excluded TemRA cells. The sample comprised naive CD8+ T cells sorted from blood. In the paper's terms, the cell subset or site label means: CD45RA+CCR7+. These TCRs come from a woman aged 25-40 years in good health.

On this clone: Other DNA sequences within the sample encode an identical CDR3. This chain links TRBV19 with TRBJ2-1; 9 bases are shared with TRBD2. V was pared by 5 bases and J by 5 bases, with 1 base of the junction left unmatched. Germline V lookup: CDR1 LNHDA, CDR2 SQIVND (reference sequence). The CDR3 length is 13 residues. Here the CDR3 DNA reads TGTGCCAGTAGTCTAGCGGGGAACAATGAGCAGTTCTTC. Its protein is CASSLAGNNEQFF.

The CDR3 region is CASSLALLEGNYGYTF. The CDR3 bases are TGTGCCAGCAGCCTCGCCCTCTTGGAAGGGAACTATGGCTACACCTTC. The chain employs TRBV7-9 and TRBJ1-2; no clear D gene. This CDR3 is built from 16 residues. Germline V gives CDR1 SEHNR, CDR2 FQNEAQ (reference sequence). V lost 5 bases and J lost 2, with 18 bases in between.

This clone was seen a few times. V usage is TRBV5-1 and J usage is TRBJ1-2; perhaps TRBD1 as D (5 bases). This CDR3 is 13 amino acids long. Per germline, CDR1 SGHRS and CDR2 YFSETQ. With 3 bases removed from V and 6 bases from J, the gap between germline ends came to 12 bases. The CDR3 loop is CASSWGQGDGYTF. Written as DNA, the CDR3 is TGCGCCAGCAGCTGGGGTCAGGGAGATGGCTACACCTTC.

With regard to this clone: Distinct nucleotide sequences in the sample also encode this CDR3. V is TRBV5-4 and J is TRBJ1-1, with 11 positions matching TRBD1. The CDR3 runs to 14 residues. The V segment lost 4 bases and the J segment 4 bases; nucleotides outside the gene matches: 3. The germline gives CDR1 SGHNT, CDR2 YYREEE (reference sequence). The CDR3 DNA reads as TGTGCCAGCAGCGGCGGGACAGGGGGCACTGAAGCTTTCTTT. Its translation is CASSGGTGGTEAFF. The full variable domain, its missing parts supplied by reference TRBV5-4 and TRBJ1-1, is ETGVTQSPTHLIKTRGQQVTLRCSSQSGHNTVSWYQQALGQGPQFIFQYYREEENGRGNFPPRFSGLQFPNYSSELNVNALELDDSALYLCASSGGTGGTEAFFGQGTRLTVV.

V is TRBV4-1 and J is TRBJ2-7; 13 bases match TRBD2. The CDR3 runs to 15 residues. V gave up 1 base and J gave up 5 bases; unmatched junction bases: 2. Germline CDR1 reads MGHRA; CDR2 reads YSYEKL. CDR3 DNA: TGCGCCAGCAGCCAAGGACTAGCGGGAGGAGACGAGCAGTACTTC. Translating it yields CASSQGLAGGDEQYF.

This chain joins TRBV5-1 and TRBJ2-5; the D gene is possibly TRBD1 (5 bases). V lost 4 bases and J lost 2, with 9 bases in between. Germline CDR1 SGHRS, CDR2 YFSETQ. This CDR3 is built from 13 residues. CDR3 amino acids: CASSRRQQETQYF. The CDR3 nucleotides read TGCGCCAGCAGCCGCCGACAGCAAGAGACCCAGTACTTC.

The genes are TRBV6-1 and TRBJ1-3; TRBD1 aligns across 7 bases. V shed 4 bases, J shed 2 bases, and the junction held 2 bases outside the gene matches. The CDR3 covers 14 residues. Germline V gives CDR1 MNHNS, CDR2 SASEGT. This CDR3 is CASSGTGAGNTIYF. In DNA, the CDR3 is TGTGCCAGCAGTGGAACAGGGGCTGGAAACACCATATATTTT.

V gene TRBV19 combines with J gene TRBJ2-1; D is perhaps TRBD2 (5 bases). This CDR3 comprises 14 residues. The germline V and J ends were trimmed by 7 bases and 0 bases, with 10 bases remaining between them. The V gene's germline CDR1 is LNHDA and CDR2 SQIVND (reference sequence). Here the CDR3 reads CASKISDSYNEQFF. DNA of the CDR3: TGTGCCAGTAAAATTAGCGACTCCTACAATGAGCAGTTCTTC. The complete variable domain, with remaining parts taken from reference TRBV19 and TRBJ2-1, reads DGGITQSPKYLFRKEGQNVTLSCEQNLNHDAMYWYRQDPGQGLRLIYYSQIVNDFQKGDIAEGYSVSREKKESFPLTVTSAQKNPTAFYLCASKISDSYNEQFFGPGTRLTVL.

The rearrangement uses TRBV29-1 and TRBJ2-7; D could derive from TRBD1 or TRBD2 (5 bases each). Germline CDR1 and CDR2: SQVTM and ANQGSEA. The ends were cut back, 7 bases at V and 1 base at J, with 14 bases in the middle. The CDR3 is 13 amino acids. The CDR3 loop is CSAFGTESYEQYF. In DNA form, the CDR3 reads TGCAGCGCTTTCGGGACGGAGTCCTACGAGCAGTACTTC.

The chain combines TRBV27 with TRBJ2-5; D is unclear. The CDR3 runs to 14 residues. Per the germline V gene, CDR1 is MNHEY and CDR2 is SMNVEV (reference sequence). V dropped 6 bases and J dropped 4 bases, with 15 bases sitting between them. CDR3 bases: TGTGCCAGCAGCCCCCTTGGGCAGATAGAGACCCAGTACTTC. This codes for CASSPLGQIETQYF.

In this sample, this clone turned up once. This chain connects TRBV27 to TRBJ2-3, with 7 bases that match TRBD1. The germline CDR1 and CDR2 sequences are MNHEY and SMNVEV (reference sequence). V gave up 7 bases and J gave up 1 base; unmatched junction bases: 5. This CDR3 region has 14 residues. The CDR3 coding sequence is TGTGCCAGCACCCACACAGGGGGCACAGATACGCAGTATTTT. Translation: CASTHTGGTDTQYF.